This is a list of T cell receptor beta chains from one sample in a study of T cell changes during pregnancy in multiple sclerosis. Here immunoSEQ multiplex PCR was the method, and the copy in TCRdb shows in-frame clones only, minus some. The table shows 70,000 to 100,000 clones, with more than 85% occurring only once. The material sequenced was peripheral blood, taken in the first trimester of pregnancy. Source of these receptors: a female donor with multiple sclerosis, enrolled in a pregnancy study. The CDR3 runs from the conserved cysteine through the conserved F or W. D genes are given only for firm matches. The size field is filled for only some rows; it gives once, few, many or a size class.

TRBV30,-,TRBJ1-2,13,-,TGTGCCTGGAGCTCGGAAGACTACTATGGCTACACCTTC,CAWSSEDYYGYTF
TRBV28,-,TRBJ2-5,14,-,TGTGCCAGCAGTTCCCTGGGGGGGGCAGAGACCCAGTACTTC,CASSSLGGAETQYF
TRBV18,-,TRBJ2-5,12,-,TGTGCCAGCTCCCCTTACCAAGAGACCCAGTACTTC,CASSPYQETQYF
TRBV5-1,TRBD1,TRBJ2-4,14,-,TGCGCCAGCAGCTCCACGACAGGGGGCAGGAATCAGTACTTC,CASSSTTGGRNQYF
TRBV5-1,-,TRBJ1-4,15,-,TGCGCCAGCAGCGGGTCCGGGGGAAGGAATGAAAAACTGTTTTTT,CASSGSGGRNEKLFF
TRBV29-1,TRBD2,TRBJ2-3,14,-,TGCAGCGCTCTAGCGGGCCTTAGCACAGATACGCAGTATTTT,CSALAGLSTDTQYF
TRBV4-1,TRBD1,TRBJ1-4,13,-,TGCGCCAGCAGCTGGACAGGGAACGAAAAACTGTTTTTT,CASSWTGNEKLFF
TRBV4-3,TRBD2,TRBJ2-1,15,once,TGCGCCAGCAGCCGGACCCTTAGCGGGAGCAATGAGCAGTTCTTC,CASSRTLSGSNEQFF
TRBV4-1,-,TRBJ1-5,13,-,TGCGCCAGCAGCCCCTGGGGAGGCCAGCCCCAGCATTTT,CASSPWGGQPQHF
TRBV27,TRBD2,TRBJ2-1,16,-,TGTGCCAGCGCGTCCCCGTGGCGGGGGGGGTACAATGAGCAGTTCTTC,CASASPWRGGYNEQFF
TRBV5-1,TRBD1,TRBJ2-7,17,-,TGCGCCAGCAGCTTGATGGGGGGGACAGGGGGCCCCTACGAGCAGTACTTC,CASSLMGGTGGPYEQYF
TRBV5-1,TRBD1,TRBJ1-2,13,-,TGCGCCAGCAGGACAGGGTTTAACTATGGCTACACCTTC,CASRTGFNYGYTF
TRBV30,TRBD2,TRBJ2-1,15,once,TGTGCCTGGACCGGAGCGGGAGGGCCTCTAGATGAGCAGTTCTTC,CAWTGAGGPLDEQFF
TRBV5-1,TRBD1,TRBJ2-5,16,-,TGCGCCAGCAGCTTGGCTGGGACAGGTACTCAAGAGACCCAGTACTTC,CASSLAGTGTQETQYF
TRBV6-5,TRBD2,TRBJ2-1,15,-,TGTGCCAGCAGCCCGGGACTAGCGCTAAACAATGAGCAGTTCTTC,CASSPGLALNNEQFF
TRBV30,-,TRBJ2-2,12,-,TGTGCCTGGACACAGAACACCGGGGAGCTGTTTTTT,CAWTQNTGELFF
TRBV5-1,-,TRBJ2-6,15,-,TGCGCCAGCAGCTTTAAGGGGTCTGGGGCCAACGTCCTGACTTTC,CASSFKGSGANVLTF
TRBV11-3,TRBD1,TRBJ2-7,15,-,TGTGCCAGCAGCTCCAGTGTGGGGACAGCGCTCGAGCAGTACTTC,CASSSSVGTALEQYF
TRBV28,-,TRBJ2-2,14,-,TGTGCCAGCAAAGCGAAAGTTTGGACCGGGGAGCTGTTTTTT,CASKAKVWTGELFF
TRBV18,-,TRBJ1-1,15,-,TGTGCCAGCTCACCACGACGGGTTGAAGGCACTGAAGCTTTCTTT,CASSPRRVEGTEAFF
TRBV9,-,TRBJ2-2,14,-,TGTGCCAGCAGCGTAGATTTGGGGGGCGGGGAGCTGTTTTTT,CASSVDLGGGELFF
TRBV4-3,-,TRBJ2-5,17,-,TGCGCCAGCAGCCAATGGGTCGCGGACAGTACACAAGAGACCCAGTACTTC,CASSQWVADSTQETQYF
TRBV11-2,TRBD1,TRBJ2-4,16,-,TGTGCCAGCAGTCCGCTCGTCGACAGGGCTGGGGACATTCAGTACTTC,CASSPLVDRAGDIQYF
TRBV10-2,TRBD2,TRBJ2-2,17,-,TGCGCCAGCAGCGACACCCGGACTAGCGAGAACACCGGGGAGCTGTTTTTT,CASSDTRTSENTGELFF
TRBV6-6,-,TRBJ1-2,11,-,TGTGCCAGCAGTACAGGGAGCGGCTACACCTTC,CASSTGSGYTF
TRBV6-1,-,TRBJ2-4,18,-,TGTGCCAGCAGTGAAGGGCAGGTGACCACCCTAGCCAAAAACATTCAGTACTTC,CASSEGQVTTLAKNIQYF
TRBV30,-,TRBJ2-7,16,-,TGTGCCTTTGGCATTGGGGGGACAGTAATTATCGACGAGCAGTACTTC,CAFGIGGTVIIDEQYF
TRBV30,-,TRBJ2-1,12,once,TGTGCCTGGATCGGGCGGGGCGAAGAGCAGTTCTTC,CAWIGRGEEQFF
TRBV4-1,TRBD1,TRBJ1-4,20,-,TGCGCCAGCAGCCAAGTAGTGGAGGGCAGGGGGCCCCGTCATGGTGAAAAACTGTTTTTT,CASSQVVEGRGPRHGEKLFF
TRBV9,-,TRBJ2-7,14,-,TGTGCCAGCAGCCCCCAAGGACAGACCTACGAGCAGTACTTC,CASSPQGQTYEQYF
TRBV9,-,TRBJ1-3,15,once,TGTGCCAGCAGCGTAGCTAAGACTATTGGAAACACCATATATTTT,CASSVAKTIGNTIYF
TRBV6-4,-,TRBJ2-2,14,-,TGTGCCAGCAGTCCCGAGGGGGTGACCGGGGAGCTGTTTTTT,CASSPEGVTGELFF